The 4 T cell receptor beta chains below all came from one sample that was sequenced in a study of T cells after yellow fever vaccination. In TCRdb, the 5' RACE reads were re-called with MiXCR into one record per CDR3 protein. The sample records 50,000 or so distinct CDR3 sequences, approximately 7% being singletons. Sequencing was performed on CD8+ T cells sorted from PBMCs, taken more than 13 days after the first yellow fever vaccination. The receptor source for this set is a man between 18 and 29 years old who received the YFV17D yellow fever vaccine.

This clonotype has ten or more counts. The V call is TRBV5-1, the J call TRBJ2-1; possibly TRBD2 for D (6 bases). This CDR3 has 14 residues. Deletions cut 2 bases from V and 5 bases from J, with 11 bases between. The germline CDR1 and CDR2 sequences are SGHRS and YFSETQ. The CDR3 reads CASSFGGSHNEQFF. The CDR3 DNA follows: TGCGCCAGCAGCTTTGGGGGGAGCCACAATGAGCAGTTCTTC.

This sequence joins TRBV5-6 and TRBJ2-1; 7 bases agree with TRBD1. Germline trimming cut 2 bases from V and 0 bases from J; bases unmatched to any gene: 5. From germline, CDR1 is SGHDT and CDR2 YYEEEE. The CDR3 runs to 16 residues. The CDR3 DNA reads as TGTGCCAGCAGCTTCATGGCAGGGGGCTCCTACAATGAGCAGTTCTTC. Its translation: CASSFMAGGSYNEQFF.

This clonotype was counted ten times or more. This chain connects TRBV12-3 or TRBV12-4 to TRBJ2-5; 8 bases agree with TRBD1. There are 16 residues in the CDR3. With V trimmed by 4 bases and J by 1 base, 8 bases remained unmatched. CDR3 DNA sequence: TGTGCCAGCAGTTCTAGACAGGGGATACTCCAAGAGACCCAGTACTTC. Amino acids: CASSSRQGILQETQYF.

In this sample, this clonotype turned up many times. V is TRBV11-2 and J is TRBJ1-1; TRBD1 agrees at 7 bases. The ends lost 3 bases at V and 1 base at J; junction bases unmatched: 2. CDR1 and CDR2 from the germline V gene are SGHAT and FQNNGV. The CDR3 is 14 amino acids. The CDR3 coding sequence is TGTGCCAGCAGCTTCACAGGGGCGAACACTGAAGCTTTCTTT. This translates into CASSFTGANTEAFF.